This record covers a single T cell receptor beta chain. Its antigen is unknown. CDR3 size: 13 residues. Germline trimming cut 4 bases from V and 4 bases from J; bases unmatched to any gene: 6. Per germline, CDR1 SQVTM and CDR2 ANQGSEA. The entry originates in a study of radiotherapy plus CTLA-4 blockade in lung cancer. Broader study findings: Among blood TCR repertoires after radiotherapy plus ipilimumab, tumor-derived clones expanded.

Only in-frame clones appear in the TCRdb table, and some are missing; sequencing was by immunoSEQ multiplex PCR. The profile shows about 77,000 clones, roughly 69% of them singletons. The receptor was isolated from a human donor with non-small cell lung cancer whose response to radiotherapy plus ipilimumab could not be evaluated. The V call is TRBV29-1, the J call TRBJ1-1, with 7 bases lining up with TRBD1. Sequenced material: peripheral blood, taken from a patient treated with radiotherapy plus ipilimumab. The CDR3 is CSVGRAGGTEAFF. The CDR3 coding sequence is TGCAGCGTTGGGAGGGCAGGGGGCACTGAAGCTTTCTTT.